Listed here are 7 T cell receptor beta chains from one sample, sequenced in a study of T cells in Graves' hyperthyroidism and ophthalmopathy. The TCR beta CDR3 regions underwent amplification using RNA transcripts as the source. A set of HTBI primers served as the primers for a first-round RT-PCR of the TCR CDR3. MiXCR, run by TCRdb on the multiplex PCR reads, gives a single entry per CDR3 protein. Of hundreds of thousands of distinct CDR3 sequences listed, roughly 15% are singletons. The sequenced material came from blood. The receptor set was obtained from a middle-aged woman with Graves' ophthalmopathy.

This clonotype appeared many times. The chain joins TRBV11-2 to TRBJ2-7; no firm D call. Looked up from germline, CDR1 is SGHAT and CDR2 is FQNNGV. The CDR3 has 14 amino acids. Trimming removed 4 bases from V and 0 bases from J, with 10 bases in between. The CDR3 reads CASSWQVRSYEQYF. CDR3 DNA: TGTGCCAGCAGCTGGCAGGTTCGCTCCTACGAGCAGTACTTC.

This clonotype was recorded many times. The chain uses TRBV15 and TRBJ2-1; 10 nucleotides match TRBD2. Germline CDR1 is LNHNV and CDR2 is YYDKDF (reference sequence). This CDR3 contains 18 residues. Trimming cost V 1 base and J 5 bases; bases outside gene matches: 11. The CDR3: CATSRVWASGRFDNEQFF. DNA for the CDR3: TGTGCCACCAGCAGAGTCTGGGCTAGCGGGAGATTTGACAATGAGCAGTTCTTC.

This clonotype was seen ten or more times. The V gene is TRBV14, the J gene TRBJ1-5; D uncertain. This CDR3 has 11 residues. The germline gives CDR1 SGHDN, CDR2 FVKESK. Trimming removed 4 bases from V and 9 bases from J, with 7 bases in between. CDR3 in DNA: TGTGCCAGCAGCCTCAGGAGGCCCCAGCATTTT. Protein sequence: CASSLRRPQHF.

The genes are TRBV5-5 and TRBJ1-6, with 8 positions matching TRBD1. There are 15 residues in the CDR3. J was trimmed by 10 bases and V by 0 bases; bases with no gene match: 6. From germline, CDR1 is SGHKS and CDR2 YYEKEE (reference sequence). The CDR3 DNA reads TGTGCCAGCAGCTTGGCTGGGACAGGAGTCTCACCCCTCCACTTT. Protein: CASSLAGTGVSPLHF.

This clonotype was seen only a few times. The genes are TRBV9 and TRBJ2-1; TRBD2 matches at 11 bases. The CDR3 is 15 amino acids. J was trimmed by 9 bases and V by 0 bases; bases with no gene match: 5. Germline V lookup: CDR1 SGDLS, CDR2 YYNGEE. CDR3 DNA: TGTGCCAGCAGCGTAGTTAGCGGGGGGGCTTTTGAGCAGTTCTTC. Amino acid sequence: CASSVVSGGAFEQFF.

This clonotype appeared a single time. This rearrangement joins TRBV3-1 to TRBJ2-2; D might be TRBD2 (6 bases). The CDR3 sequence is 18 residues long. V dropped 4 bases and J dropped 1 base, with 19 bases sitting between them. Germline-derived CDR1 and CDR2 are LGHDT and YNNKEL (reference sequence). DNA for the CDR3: TGTGCCAGCAGCCCAGGCTCTTCGGGACTCAAGAACACCGGGGAGCTGTTTTTT. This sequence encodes CASSPGSSGLKNTGELFF.

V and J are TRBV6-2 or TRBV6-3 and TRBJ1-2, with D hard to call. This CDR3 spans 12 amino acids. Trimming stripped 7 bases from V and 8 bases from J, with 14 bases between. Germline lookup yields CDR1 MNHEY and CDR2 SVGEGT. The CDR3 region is CASTPSSGGYTF. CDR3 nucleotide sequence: TGTGCCAGCACCCCCTCCTCTGGGGGCTACACCTTC.